These 24 T cell receptor beta chains originate from one sample sequenced in a study of blood T cell repertoires in COVID-19. Generated by immunoSEQ multiplex PCR, the TCRdb table keeps only in-frame clones and is missing some. This sample yields over 130,000 clones, of which approximately 84% are seen a single time; about 3.4% belongs to the top ten. Sequencing used PBMCs or T cells enriched from blood (not recorded which). These TCRs come from a woman between 45 and 60 years old with acute COVID-19.

For the CDR3, the DNA is TGTGCCAGCAGCGTGACAGGGGGCGGCACCTACGAGCAGTACTTC. Its translation is CASSVTGGGTYEQYF. V is TRBV7-3 and J is TRBJ2-7; 10 bases map to TRBD1. V was clipped by 5 bases and J by 2 bases; unmatched bases: 6. This CDR3 comprises 15 residues. Germline CDR1 and CDR2: SGHTA and FQGTGA.

The V gene is TRBV7-8, the J gene TRBJ2-1; D possibly corresponds to TRBD1 (6 bases). V shed 2 bases and J shed 5 bases, with 16 bases lying between them. CDR3 length: 16 residues. Germline V gene data show CDR1 as SGHVS and CDR2 as FQNEAQ. The CDR3 protein is CASSLYRAGSDNEQFF. The CDR3 DNA reads as TGTGCCAGCAGCTTATACAGGGCGGGCTCGGACAATGAGCAGTTCTTC.

This clone turned up a few times. This chain uses TRBV19 with TRBJ1-5, with D unresolved. V was shortened by 1 base and J by 3 bases, with 16 bases between the two germline ends. The V gene's germline CDR1 is LNHDA and CDR2 SQIVND (reference sequence). This CDR3 spans 17 amino acids. The CDR3 sequence is CASSIVLRASFNQPQHF. In nucleotides, the CDR3 is TGTGCCAGTAGTATAGTGCTGAGGGCGTCCTTCAATCAGCCCCAGCATTTT.

The chain uses TRBV2 and TRBJ1-4; maybe TRBD1 (5 bases). There are 16 residues in the CDR3. V was shortened by 3 bases and J by 0 bases, with 11 bases between the two germline ends. CDR1 SNHLY and CDR2 FYNNEI come from the germline V gene. This chain's CDR3 is CASSDRGTSTNEKLFF. The CDR3 DNA reads as TGTGCCAGCAGTGATAGGGGCACATCAACTAATGAAAAACTGTTTTTT.

The J gene is TRBJ2-2, the V gene TRBV19; possible D gene TRBD2, 8 bases. Germline V gene data show CDR1 as LNHDA and CDR2 as SQIVND (reference sequence). The CDR3 contains 16 residues. Trimming removed 6 bases at V and 7 bases at J, with 21 bases between. CDR3 in amino acids: CASSRGVAGFDGELFF. DNA for the CDR3: TGTGCCAGTAGCAGGGGGGTAGCGGGGTTTGACGGGGAGCTGTTTTTT.

CDR3 DNA: TGCAGCGTTGAAGATAATAGCGTCAACACCGGGGAGCTGTTTTTT. Protein product: CSVEDNSVNTGELFF. J is TRBJ2-2 and V is TRBV29-1; tentatively, D is TRBD2 (5 bases). The CDR3 spans 15 residues. CDR1 is SQVTM and CDR2 is ANQGSEA in the germline V gene. Trimming cost V 0 bases and J 2 bases, with 10 bases left between them.

The chain joins TRBV7-9 to TRBJ2-5; 13 nucleotides match TRBD2. V lost 1 base and J lost 3; bases outside the gene matches: 2. This CDR3 region has 16 residues. Germline-derived CDR1 and CDR2 are SEHNR and FQNEAQ (reference sequence). The chain's CDR3 is CASSLGLAGGKETQYF. The CDR3 DNA is TGTGCCAGCAGCTTAGGACTAGCGGGAGGTAAAGAGACCCAGTACTTC.

The rearrangement uses TRBV6-5 and TRBJ2-7, with 9 bases identical to TRBD2. The germline gives CDR1 MNHEY, CDR2 SVGAGI. The CDR3 runs to 14 residues. Trimming cost V 6 bases and J 1 base; bases outside gene matches: 4. Written as DNA, the CDR3 is TGTGCCAGCAGCCGACTAGCGGAATCCTACGAGCAGTACTTC. Residues: CASSRLAESYEQYF.

In DNA form, the CDR3 reads TGTGCCAGCAGTTTAGGGCTAGCGGCTCGCGAGCAGTACTTC. This codes for CASSLGLAAREQYF. The V and J genes are TRBV6-5 and TRBJ2-7; 7 nucleotides line up with TRBD2. This CDR3 has 14 residues. The V gene end was trimmed by 4 bases and the J gene end by 6 bases; junction bases not matched to a gene: 9. Germline V gene sequence: CDR1 MNHEY, CDR2 SVGAGI.

The CDR3 region has the DNA TGTGCCAGCTCACACGACATGAACACTGAAGCTTTCTTT. The encoded protein is CASSHDMNTEAFF. The chain recombines TRBV18 with TRBJ1-1; unclear D gene. V was pared by 4 bases and J by 0 bases, with 6 bases between. The CDR3 totals 13 residues. Germline loops: CDR1 KGHSH, CDR2 LQKENI.

This chain links TRBV2 with TRBJ1-5; D uncertain. V lost 7 bases and J lost 3, with 10 bases in between. Germline loops: CDR1 SNHLY, CDR2 FYNNEI. The CDR3 has 13 amino acids. CDR3 coding DNA: TGTGCCAGCAATGGAGAAAACAATCAGCCCCAGCATTTT. It encodes CASNGENNQPQHF.

This clone was detected once. V is TRBV3-1 (or the pseudogene TRBV3-2) and J is TRBJ2-3; TRBD1 matches 9 bases. This CDR3 has 16 amino acids. Unmatched junction bases numbered 11, after V lost 4 bases and J lost 6 bases. Germline CDR1 and CDR2: LGHDT and YNNKEL (reference sequence). The CDR3 nucleotides read TGTGCCAGCAGCCCGATACCACAGGGGGCGGTTGATACGCAGTATTTT. Translating gives CASSPIPQGAVDTQYF.

Comment on this clone: The junction departs from the called germline gene at one end, perhaps through a read error. The genes are TRBV10-3 and TRBJ1-2, with 7 nucleotides matching TRBD1. CDR3 length: 10 amino acids. Germline V gene lookup returns CDR1 ENHRY and CDR2 SYGVKD. The CDR3 DNA sequence: TGTGCCACAGGTCCGGGACAGCAATCCTTC. Translating gives CATGPGQQSF.

This chain connects TRBV2 to TRBJ2-1; 9 bases map to TRBD2. This CDR3 is 13 amino acids long. V gave up 10 bases and J gave up 7 bases; unmatched junction bases: 8. Germline V CDR1 and CDR2: SNHLY, FYNNEI. CDR3 region: CATLAGNSNEQFF. DNA for the CDR3: TGTGCCACCCTAGCGGGGAATTCTAATGAGCAGTTCTTC.

The chain employs TRBV11-2 and TRBJ2-7, with 9 bases that match TRBD2. CDR1 and CDR2 (germline): SGHAT, FQNNGV. The CDR3 covers 15 residues. The junction had 5 bases not matched to a gene; V was cut back by 1 base and J by 4 bases. The chain's CDR3 is CASSLGSGSRYEQYF. In DNA form, the CDR3 reads TGTGCCAGCAGCTTAGGTAGCGGGAGTCGGTACGAGCAGTACTTC.

The gene calls are TRBV19 and TRBJ2-3; D is possibly TRBD2 (6 bases). The V end lost 0 bases, the J end lost 2 bases, and 12 bases lay between the germline ends. This CDR3 region has 16 residues. CDR1 and CDR2 from the germline V gene are LNHDA and SQIVND (reference sequence). As DNA, the CDR3 is TGTGCCAGTAGTATAGATGCGGCGGGGTTCACAGATACGCAGTATTTT. It translates to CASSIDAAGFTDTQYF.

Remarks on this clone: This CDR3 is also generated by other DNA sequences in the sample. This chain uses TRBV3-1 (or the pseudogene TRBV3-2) with TRBJ2-7, with D perhaps TRBD2 (7 bases). V gave up 8 bases and J gave up 6 bases, with 11 bases separating them. Germline V gene data show CDR1 as LGHDT and CDR2 as YNNKEL (reference sequence). This CDR3 is 11 amino acids long. CDR3 region: CASRGASEQYF. The CDR3 DNA is TGTGCCAGCCGGGGGGCAAGCGAGCAGTACTTC.

V usage is TRBV30 and J usage is TRBJ1-2; D ambiguous. Germline-derived CDR1 and CDR2 are GTSNPN and SVGIG (reference sequence). CDR3 size: 14 residues. Trimming took off 2 bases at V and 7 bases at J, with 17 bases between the two ends. The CDR3 sequence: CAWSPGPAGGGYTF. The CDR3 bases are TGTGCCTGGAGTCCCGGCCCCGCCGGAGGTGGCTACACCTTC.

In this sample, this clone turned up once. The rearrangement joins TRBV19 to TRBJ2-5, with D maybe TRBD2 (6 bases). Trimming removed 4 bases from V and 3 bases from J, with 12 bases in between. The CDR3 contains 14 residues. Germline CDR1 and CDR2: LNHDA and SQIVND (reference sequence). The CDR3 is CASSTYGGEETQYF. CDR3 nucleotide sequence: TGTGCCAGTAGTACATATGGAGGGGAAGAGACCCAGTACTTC.

The V and J genes are TRBV9 and TRBJ1-2; TRBD1 matches at 7 bases. The ends lost 3 bases at V and 4 bases at J; junction bases unmatched: 6. The CDR3 consists of 14 residues. Germline values: CDR1 SGDLS, CDR2 YYNGEE. The CDR3 DNA is TGTGCCAGCAGCGCCGGGACAGCCGTCTATGGCTACACCTTC. Translation: CASSAGTAVYGYTF.

The genes are TRBV24-1 and TRBJ2-1, with TRBD2 identical over 7 bases. This CDR3 region has 15 residues. Germline loops: CDR1 KGHDR, CDR2 SFDVKD. The V gene end was trimmed by 4 bases and the J gene end by 3 bases; junction bases not matched to a gene: 5. The DNA of the CDR3 is TGTGCCACCAGTGACCCTAGCGGACTCTACAATGAGCAGTTCTTC. Its protein is CATSDPSGLYNEQFF.

This chain joins TRBV5-4 and TRBJ1-2, with D perhaps matching TRBD1 (6 bases). The CDR3 has 14 amino acids. Germline-derived CDR1 and CDR2 are SGHNT and YYREEE (reference sequence). V dropped 4 bases and J dropped 3 bases, with 13 bases sitting between them. The CDR3 coding sequence is TGTGCCAGCAGCCCCGGGGGGCGGGACTATGGCTACACCTTC. Amino acid sequence: CASSPGGRDYGYTF.

The chain has TRBV5-4 and TRBJ2-2, with D possibly being TRBD1 (6 bases). CDR1 and CDR2 (germline): SGHNT, YYREEE (reference sequence). This CDR3 has 13 amino acids. The germline V and J ends were trimmed by 4 bases and 4 bases, with 8 bases remaining between them. CDR3 sequence reads: CASSLDSTGELFF. The CDR3 nucleotides are TGTGCCAGCAGCCTGGACAGCACCGGGGAGCTGTTTTTT.

This clone was seen a few times. This sequence joins TRBV29-1 and TRBJ1-2; the match to TRBD1 covers 9 bases. Germline assignment: CDR1 SQVTM and CDR2 ANQGSEA. The CDR3 extends over 13 amino acids. Trimming cost V 6 bases and J 7 bases; bases outside gene matches: 9. CDR3 nucleotide sequence: TGCAGCGTATACAGGGGGCGTAGGAGTGGCTACACCTTC. This codes for CSVYRGRRSGYTF.